This T cell receptor beta chain was obtained from a study of T cell responses to AZD1222 COVID-19 vaccine. General observations from the study: In a largely white British group with more females than males, clonal diversity was possibly underestimated. Spike regions recognized by vaccine-associated CD4 TCRs spanned the protein, led by 160-218 and 743-854. Recipients of two AZD1222 doses showed rising Spike-specific TCR breadth and depth.

Profiled with immunoSEQ multiplex PCR; TCRdb holds only in-frame clones, not every one. The sample includes tens of thousands of clones, approximately 90% of them seen just once. Trimming shortened V by 6 bases and J by 4 bases, and 24 bases separated the two germline ends. In germline, CDR1 is MGHRA, CDR2 YSYEKL. CDR3 length: 17 amino acids. With regard to this clone: Its antigen is unknown.

It was second doses at about 4 or about 12 weeks that were pooled. This specimen consisted of peripheral blood, obtained 28 days after the second AZD1222 dose. This rearrangement joins TRBV4-1 to TRBJ1-1; tentatively, D is TRBD1 (5 bases). This sequence was found in an adult who received the AZD1222 COVID-19 vaccine. The CDR3 DNA follows: TGCGCCAGCAGGGAAGGTCTGGGCCACACCAGGGCCACTGAAGCTTTCTTT. This gives the protein CASREGLGHTRATEAFF.